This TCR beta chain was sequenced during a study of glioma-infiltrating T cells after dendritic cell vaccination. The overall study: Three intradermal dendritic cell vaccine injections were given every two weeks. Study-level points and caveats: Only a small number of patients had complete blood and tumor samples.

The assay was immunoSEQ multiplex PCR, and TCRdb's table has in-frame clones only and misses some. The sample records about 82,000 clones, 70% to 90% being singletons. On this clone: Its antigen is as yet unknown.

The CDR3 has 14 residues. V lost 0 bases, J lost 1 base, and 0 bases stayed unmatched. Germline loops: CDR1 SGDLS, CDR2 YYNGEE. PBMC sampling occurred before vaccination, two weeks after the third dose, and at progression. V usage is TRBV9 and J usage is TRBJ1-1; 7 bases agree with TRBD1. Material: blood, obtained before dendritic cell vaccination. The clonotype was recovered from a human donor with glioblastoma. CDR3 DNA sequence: TGTGCCAGCAGCGTAGGGGACAGGAACACTGAAGCTTTCTTT. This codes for CASSVGDRNTEAFF.